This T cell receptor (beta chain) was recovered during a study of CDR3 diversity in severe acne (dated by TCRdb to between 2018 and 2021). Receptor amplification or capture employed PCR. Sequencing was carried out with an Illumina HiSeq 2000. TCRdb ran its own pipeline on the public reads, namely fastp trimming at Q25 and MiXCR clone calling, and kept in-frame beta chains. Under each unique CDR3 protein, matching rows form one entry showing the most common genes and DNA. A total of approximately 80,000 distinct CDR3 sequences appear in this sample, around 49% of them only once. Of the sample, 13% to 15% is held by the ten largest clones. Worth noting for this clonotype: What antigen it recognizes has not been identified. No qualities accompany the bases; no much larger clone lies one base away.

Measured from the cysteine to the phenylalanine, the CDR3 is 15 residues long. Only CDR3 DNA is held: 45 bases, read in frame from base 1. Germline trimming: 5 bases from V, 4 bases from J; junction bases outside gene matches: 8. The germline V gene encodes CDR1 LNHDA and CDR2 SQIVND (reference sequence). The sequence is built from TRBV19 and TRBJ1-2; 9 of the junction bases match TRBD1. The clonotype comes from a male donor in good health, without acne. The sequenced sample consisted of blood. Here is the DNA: TGTGCCAGTAGTGGCCCGGGACAGGGATCCTATGGCTACACCTTC. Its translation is CASSGPGQGSYGYTF.